This T cell receptor (beta chain) was documented in a study of T-cell reconstitution after alpha-beta-depleted transplantation in children. Study-wide findings and caveats: Counts and diversity of T cells one year after transplant came mostly from newly produced T cells. The high TCRbeta diversity at day 60 in some patients came from surviving recipient T cells and thymic progenitors. Alpha-beta T cells about two months after transplant reportedly derived from several hundred expanded graft clones.

This CDR3 spans 15 amino acids. V lost 8 bases to trimming and J lost 3 bases, with 18 bases between them. The germline V gene encodes CDR1 SEHNR and CDR2 FQNEAQ (reference sequence). In this sample, this clonotype turned up a few times. Antigen specificity is unknown. Preparation of the TCRbeta library was carried out with unique molecular identifiers. TCRdb recomputed calls from the PCR reads with MiXCR, one row per CDR3 protein. The profile shows roughly 670,000 distinct CDR3 sequences, under 15% of them singletons. Specimen: PBMCs, collected before TCRalphabeta/CD19-depleted stem cell transplant. The receptor was derived from a girl aged 2 to 9 with congenital amegakaryocytic thrombocytopenia, due to receive a stem cell transplant. This chain connects TRBV7-9 to TRBJ2-3, with D possibly TRBD2 on 5 matching bases. The CDR3 protein is CASCIRAGRTDTQYF. CDR3 sequence (DNA): TGTGCCAGCTGCATTCGGGCGGGTCGAACAGATACGCAGTATTTT.